This entry is about one T cell receptor (beta chain). These data originate in a study of blood T cell repertoires in COVID-19. Across the whole study: Spain, Italy and the United States supplied samples that represented acute and convalescent COVID-19. Sources were T cells, B-cell-depleted T cells, or PBMCs; the material itself was cDNA or gDNA.

The length of the CDR3 is 15 residues. Trimming removed 1 base from V and 0 bases from J, with 9 bases in between. Germline lookup yields CDR1 SGHVS and CDR2 FQNEAQ. Original processing notes: Reference gene primer amplification gave nucleated cell count estimates. The assay was immunoSEQ multiplex PCR, and TCRdb's table has in-frame clones only and misses some. That table furnishes V, J and clone size, whereas the DNA furnished D and trimming. In the table there are 150,000 to 200,000 clones, roughly 80% of which are singletons. The TCR sequence derives from a woman of 80 years or more with acute or convalescent COVID-19. The rearrangement uses TRBV7-8 and TRBJ1-1; D is perhaps TRBD1 (6 bases). The material sequenced was peripheral blood. Here the CDR3 reads CASSLVRGVNTEAFF. As DNA, the CDR3 is TGTGCCAGCAGCTTAGTCAGGGGCGTGAACACTGAAGCTTTCTTT.